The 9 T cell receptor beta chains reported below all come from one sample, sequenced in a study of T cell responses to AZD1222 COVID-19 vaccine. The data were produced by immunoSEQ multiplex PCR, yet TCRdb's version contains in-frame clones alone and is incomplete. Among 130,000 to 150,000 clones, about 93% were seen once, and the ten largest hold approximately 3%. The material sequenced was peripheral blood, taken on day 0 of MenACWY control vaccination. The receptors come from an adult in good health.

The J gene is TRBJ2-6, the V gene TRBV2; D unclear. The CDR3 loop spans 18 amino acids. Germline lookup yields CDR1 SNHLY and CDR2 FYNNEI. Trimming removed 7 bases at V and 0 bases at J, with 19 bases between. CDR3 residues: CASNDGLLRVSGANVLTF. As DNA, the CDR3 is TGTGCCAGCAATGACGGTCTTCTCCGGGTCTCTGGGGCCAACGTCCTGACTTTC. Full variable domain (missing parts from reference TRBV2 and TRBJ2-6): EPEVTQTPSHQVTQMGQEVILRCVPISNHLYFYWYRQILGQKVEFLVSFYNNEISEKSEIFDDQFSVERPDGSNFTLKIRSTKLEDSAMYFCASNDGLLRVSGANVLTFGAGSRLTVL.

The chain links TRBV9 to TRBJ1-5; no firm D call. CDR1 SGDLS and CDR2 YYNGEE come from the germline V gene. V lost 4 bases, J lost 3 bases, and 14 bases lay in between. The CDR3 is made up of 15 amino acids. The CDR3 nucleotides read TGTGCCAGCAGCAAAATGCCGGGAGACAATCAGCCCCAGCATTTT. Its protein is CASSKMPGDNQPQHF.

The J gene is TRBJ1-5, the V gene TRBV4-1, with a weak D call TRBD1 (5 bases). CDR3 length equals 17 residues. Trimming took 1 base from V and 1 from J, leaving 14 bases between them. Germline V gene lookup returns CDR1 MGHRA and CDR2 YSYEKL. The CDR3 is CASSQGGRAGSNQPQHF. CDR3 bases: TGCGCCAGCAGCCAAGGGGGGAGGGCGGGAAGCAATCAGCCCCAGCATTTT.

The DNA of the CDR3 is TGTGCCAGCAGCTTGAGTGGGAGGGCCGGTAACACCGGGGAGCTGTTTTTT. The encoded protein is CASSLSGRAGNTGELFF. V and J are TRBV5-6 and TRBJ2-2, with 7 bases fitting TRBD2. The CDR3 is 17 residues long. After removal of 1 base from V and 2 bases from J, the junction contained 8 bases not matched to a gene. The germline V gene encodes CDR1 SGHDT and CDR2 YYEEEE.

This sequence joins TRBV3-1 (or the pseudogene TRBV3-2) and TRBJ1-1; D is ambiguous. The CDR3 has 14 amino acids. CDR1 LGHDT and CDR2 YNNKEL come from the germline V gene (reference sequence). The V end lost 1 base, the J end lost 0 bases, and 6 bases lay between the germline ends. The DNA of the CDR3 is TGTGCCAGCAGCCAAGCGGGTCTGAACACTGAAGCTTTCTTT. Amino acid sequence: CASSQAGLNTEAFF.

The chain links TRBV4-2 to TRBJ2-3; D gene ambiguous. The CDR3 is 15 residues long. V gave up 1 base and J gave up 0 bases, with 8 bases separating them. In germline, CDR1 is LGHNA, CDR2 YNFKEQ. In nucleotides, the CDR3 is TGTGCCAGCAGCCAAGGGACGCCTAGCACAGATACGCAGTATTTT. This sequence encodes CASSQGTPSTDTQYF.

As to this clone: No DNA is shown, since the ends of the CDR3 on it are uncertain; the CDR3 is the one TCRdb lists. CDR3 amino acids: CASSLAAPSGRGLAGGAYEQYF. The chain has TRBV5-1 and TRBJ2-7; the table gives TRBD2 as D, unverified against the DNA. The CDR3 spans 22 amino acids, including both terminal residues. Germline V gene sequence: CDR1 SGHRS, CDR2 YFSETQ.

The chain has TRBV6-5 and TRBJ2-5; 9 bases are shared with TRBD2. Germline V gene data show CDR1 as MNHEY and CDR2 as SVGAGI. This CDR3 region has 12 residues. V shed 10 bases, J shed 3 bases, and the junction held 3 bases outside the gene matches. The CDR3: CATSSGKETQYF. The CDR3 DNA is TGTGCCACCTCTAGCGGGAAAGAGACCCAGTACTTC.

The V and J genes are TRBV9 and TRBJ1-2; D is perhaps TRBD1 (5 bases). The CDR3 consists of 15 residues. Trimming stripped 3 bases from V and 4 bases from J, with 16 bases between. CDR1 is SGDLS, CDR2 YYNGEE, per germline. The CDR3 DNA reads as TGTGCCAGCAGCGGACCTGGGGGGATTGTCTATGGCTACACCTTC. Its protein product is CASSGPGGIVYGYTF.